The sequence of this T cell receptor (beta chain) was determined in a study of blood T cell repertoires in COVID-19 (dated by TCRdb to 2020 to 2022). As for the study more broadly: Collaborator samples came from the United States, Italy and Spain and covered acute and convalescent phases of COVID-19. The samples were drawn from two sources: the first 160 participants of the ongoing ImmuneRACE study, and 950 to 1,500 subjects contributed by 6 global collaborators. Deeply sampled blood TCRbeta repertoires from subjects exposed to, actively infected with, or recovered from COVID-19 were included in the dataset. The material from the prospective study consisted of cDNA or gDNA derived from T cells, B-cell-depleted T cells, or PBMCs. Sample metadata almost always included a de-identified subject ID, COVID-19 status, age in years and sex. A freely available public database, intended as a resource for researchers studying the immune response to SARS-CoV-2, is where the repertoires were released. Where available, HLA class I and class II types were taken from metadata supplied by the sample provider and were not determined by assay-based typing. The research as a whole found: How much clinical and demographic metadata was included differed by source and by participant, and the metadata was provided uncurated.

The collaborating institutions used their own protocols to collect whole blood in K2EDTA tubes. For TCRbeta analysis, collaborators shipped samples in one of three forms: frozen whole blood, isolated PBMCs, or DNA extracted from either of those sample types. The CDR3 covers 15 residues, taking in both the cysteine and the phenylalanine. Here the CDR3 DNA is all that survives: 45 bases in frame from base 1. V has 5 bases trimmed and J has 4 bases trimmed; junction bases matching no gene number 8. Based on the germline V gene (reference sequence), the CDR1 and CDR2 sequences are MNHEY and SMNVEV. As for this clone: The target of this receptor is not known. No per-base quality is available; no much larger clone lies one base away.

The immunoSEQ Assay, a bias-controlled multiplex PCR, was used to amplify TCRbeta CDR3 regions from genomic DNA. As for how the authors treated the data: Within the assay, amplification of reference gene primers was used to estimate how many nucleated cells each sample contained. To quantify the absolute abundance of each unique TCRbeta CDR3 rearrangement, sequence reads were collapsed and filtered. For each sample, productive Simpson clonality was calculated as the square root of Simpson's diversity index over productive rearrangements. TCRdb took over this immuneACCESS table, retaining in-frame rearrangements with V and J assigned. Such tables are incomplete; in checked studies, under half of the missing clones stem from an unresolved V gene, and the remainder is unexplained. That table furnishes V, J and clone size, whereas the DNA furnished D and trimming. This sample comprises under 150,000 clones, 75% to 85% of them detected only once. Of the sample, 4% falls within the top ten clones.

The clonotype comes from a woman of 80 years or more with acute or convalescent COVID-19. The chain was built from TRBV27 and TRBJ1-2, and TRBD1 matches 9 of the central bases. Source material: peripheral blood. This receptor has the CDR3 CASSAPGQGPYGYTF. The DNA reads TGTGCCAGCAGTGCGCCGGGACAGGGTCCCTATGGCTACACCTTC.